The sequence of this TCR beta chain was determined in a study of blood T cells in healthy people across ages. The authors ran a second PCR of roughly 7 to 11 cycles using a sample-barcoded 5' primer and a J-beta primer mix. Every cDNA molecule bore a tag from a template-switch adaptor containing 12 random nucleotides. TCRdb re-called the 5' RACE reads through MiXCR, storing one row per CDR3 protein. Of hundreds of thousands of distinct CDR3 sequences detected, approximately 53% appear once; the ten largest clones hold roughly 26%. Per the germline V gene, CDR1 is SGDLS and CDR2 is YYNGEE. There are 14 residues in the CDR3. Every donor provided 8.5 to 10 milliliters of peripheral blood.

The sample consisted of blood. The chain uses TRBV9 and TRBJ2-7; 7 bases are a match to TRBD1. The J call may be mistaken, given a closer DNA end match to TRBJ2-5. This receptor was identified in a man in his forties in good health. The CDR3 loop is CASSGPGGLETQYF. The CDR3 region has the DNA TGTGCCAGCAGCGGACCAGGGGGTTTGGAGACCCAGTACTTC.